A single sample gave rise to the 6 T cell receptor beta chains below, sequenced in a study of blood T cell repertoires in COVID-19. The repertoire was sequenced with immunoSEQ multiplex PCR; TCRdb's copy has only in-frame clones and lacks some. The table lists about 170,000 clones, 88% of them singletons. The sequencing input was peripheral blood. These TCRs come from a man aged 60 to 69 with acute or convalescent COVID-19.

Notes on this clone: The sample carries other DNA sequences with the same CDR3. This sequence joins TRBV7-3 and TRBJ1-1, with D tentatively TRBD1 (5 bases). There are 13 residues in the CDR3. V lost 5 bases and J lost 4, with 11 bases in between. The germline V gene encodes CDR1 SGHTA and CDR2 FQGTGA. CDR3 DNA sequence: TGTGCCAGCAGCCCCCAGGGAGGCACTGAAGCTTTCTTT. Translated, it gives CASSPQGGTEAFF.

CDR3 residues: CASSLEAGGGYGYTF. Here the CDR3 DNA reads TGTGCCAGCAGCTTAGAGGCAGGGGGTGGGTATGGCTACACCTTC. The chain joins TRBV7-8 to TRBJ1-2; 7 positions match TRBD1. With V trimmed by 1 base and J by 5 bases, 7 bases remained unmatched. The germline CDR1 and CDR2 sequences are SGHVS and FQNEAQ. The CDR3 totals 15 residues.

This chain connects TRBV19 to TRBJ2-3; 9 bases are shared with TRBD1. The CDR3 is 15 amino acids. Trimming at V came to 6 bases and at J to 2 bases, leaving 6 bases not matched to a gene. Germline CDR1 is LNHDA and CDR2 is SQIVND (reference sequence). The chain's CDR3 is CASSLQGADTDTQYF. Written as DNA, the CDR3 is TGTGCCAGTAGCCTACAGGGGGCGGACACAGATACGCAGTATTTT.

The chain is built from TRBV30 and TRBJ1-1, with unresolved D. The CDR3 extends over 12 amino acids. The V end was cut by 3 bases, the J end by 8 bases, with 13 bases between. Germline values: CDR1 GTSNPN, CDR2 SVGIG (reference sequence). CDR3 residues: CAWRSQVQEAFF. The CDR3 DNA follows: TGTGCCTGGAGAAGCCAGGTCCAAGAAGCTTTCTTT.

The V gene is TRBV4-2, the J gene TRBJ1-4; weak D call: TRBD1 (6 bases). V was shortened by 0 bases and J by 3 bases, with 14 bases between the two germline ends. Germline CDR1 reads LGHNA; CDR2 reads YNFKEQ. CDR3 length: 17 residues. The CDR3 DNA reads TGTGCCAGCAGCCAAGAAGGGGGAAGAGGGGCTAATGAAAAACTGTTTTTT. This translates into CASSQEGGRGANEKLFF.

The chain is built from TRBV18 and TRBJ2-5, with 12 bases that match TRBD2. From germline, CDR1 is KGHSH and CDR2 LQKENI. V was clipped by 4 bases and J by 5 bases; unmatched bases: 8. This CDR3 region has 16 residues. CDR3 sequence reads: CASSRYSGLAGETQYF. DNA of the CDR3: TGTGCCAGCTCACGTTACTCTGGACTAGCGGGGGAGACCCAGTACTTC.